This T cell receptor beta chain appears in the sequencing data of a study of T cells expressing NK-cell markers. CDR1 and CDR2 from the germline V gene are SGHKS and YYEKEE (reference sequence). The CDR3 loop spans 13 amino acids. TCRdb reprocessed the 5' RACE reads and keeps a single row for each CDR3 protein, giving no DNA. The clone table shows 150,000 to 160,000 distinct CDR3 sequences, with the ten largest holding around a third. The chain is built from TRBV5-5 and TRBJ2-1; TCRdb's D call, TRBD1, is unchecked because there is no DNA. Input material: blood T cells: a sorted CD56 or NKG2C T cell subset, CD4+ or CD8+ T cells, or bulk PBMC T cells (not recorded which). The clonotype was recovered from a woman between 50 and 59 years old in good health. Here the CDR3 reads CASSTDRVWEQFF. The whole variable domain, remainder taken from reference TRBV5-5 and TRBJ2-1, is DAGVTQSPTHLIKTRGQQVTLRCSPISGHKSVSWYQQVLGQGPQFIFQYYEKEERGRGNFPDRFSARQFPNYSSELNVNALLLGDSALYLCASSTDRVWEQFFGPGTRLTVL.